What follows are 16 T cell receptor beta chains derived from one specimen sequenced in a study of OX40 agonist ivuxolimab in advanced cancers. Profiling relied on immunoSEQ multiplex PCR, and the TCRdb table lists in-frame clones only, not all of them. The data contain more than 80,000 clones, about 83% of them seen just once; the ten biggest clones take up less than 1.5%. The material sequenced was CD4+ or CD8+ T cells sorted from blood, taken in a trial of the OX40 agonist ivuxolimab. These TCRs come from an adult with an advanced solid tumor such as melanoma, head and neck, liver or kidney cancer.

The chain joins TRBV10-3 to TRBJ2-6; D gene uncertain. This CDR3 is 14 amino acids long. The germline V and J ends were trimmed by 6 bases and 0 bases, with 6 bases remaining between them. Germline assignment: CDR1 ENHRY and CDR2 SYGVKD. The CDR3 reads CAIRIFSGANVLTF. CDR3 sequence (DNA): TGTGCCATCAGGATCTTCTCTGGGGCCAACGTCCTGACTTTC.

This clone is categorized as medium-sized. The V and J genes are TRBV19 and TRBJ1-2; weak D call: TRBD1 (6 bases). The germline V gene encodes CDR1 LNHDA and CDR2 SQIVND (reference sequence). Trimming pared 5 bases from V and 2 bases from J, leaving 12 bases between. The CDR3 is 14 amino acids. The DNA of the CDR3 is TGTGCCAGTAGTCCCCGGGGGGCGAACTATGGCTACACCTTC. This translates into CASSPRGANYGYTF. Supplemented by reference TRBV19 and TRBJ1-2, the full variable domain reads DGGITQSPKYLFRKEGQNVTLSCEQNLNHDAMYWYRQDPGQGLRLIYYSQIVNDFQKGDIAEGYSVSREKKESFPLTVTSAQKNPTAFYLCASSPRGANYGYTFGSGTRLTVV.

This clone was counted a single time. V usage is TRBV7-2 and J usage is TRBJ2-7, with D perhaps matching TRBD2 (5 bases). The V end lost 4 bases, the J end lost 0 bases, and 10 bases lay between the germline ends. This CDR3 contains 14 residues. The germline V gene encodes CDR1 SGHTA and CDR2 FQGNSA. CDR3 amino acids: CASSSGLRSYEQYF. The CDR3 nucleotides read TGTGCCAGCAGCTCCGGACTCCGCTCCTACGAGCAGTACTTC.

V usage is TRBV5-1 and J usage is TRBJ2-7; 9 bases match TRBD2. The germline V gene has CDR1 SGHRS and CDR2 YFSETQ. Trimming cost V 4 bases and J 4 bases; bases outside gene matches: 6. The CDR3 spans 14 residues. The chain's CDR3 is CASSPASGAYEQYF. CDR3 in DNA: TGCGCCAGCAGCCCCGCTAGCGGGGCGTACGAGCAGTACTTC. Full variable domain (missing parts from reference TRBV5-1 and TRBJ2-7): KAGVTQTPRYLIKTRGQQVTLSCSPISGHRSVSWYQQTPGQGLQFLFEYFSETQRNKGNFPGRFSGRQFSNSRSEMNVSTLELGDSALYLCASSPASGAYEQYFGPGTRLTVT.

The chain links TRBV4-2 to TRBJ2-7; 12 nucleotides match TRBD2. CDR3 length: 16 amino acids. The trim removed 4 bases at V and 8 bases at J, leaving 12 bases unmatched. The V gene's germline CDR1 is LGHNA and CDR2 YNFKEQ. CDR3 residues: CASSRSLAGGYMQQYF. CDR3 DNA: TGTGCCAGCAGCCGGTCACTAGCGGGGGGCTATATGCAGCAGTACTTC.

V and J are TRBV6-6 and TRBJ2-1; no clear D gene. CDR3 size: 11 residues. Germline values: CDR1 MNHNY, CDR2 SVGAGI (reference sequence). V was trimmed by 5 bases and J by 10 bases, leaving 9 bases between them. In DNA form, the CDR3 reads TGTGCCAGCAGTACCCGGACCGAGCAGTTCTTC. This encodes CASSTRTEQFF.

The DNA of the CDR3 is TGTGCCAGCAGCCTCCAGACAGGGTATGGCTACACCTTC. Translating it yields CASSLQTGYGYTF. The rearrangement joins TRBV7-2 to TRBJ1-2; TRBD1 matches 7 bases. This CDR3 has 13 amino acids. The germline V gene encodes CDR1 SGHTA and CDR2 FQGNSA. Trimming cost V 5 bases and J 5 bases; bases outside gene matches: 5. Looking up the rest from reference TRBV7-2 and TRBJ1-2 gives the full variable domain: GAGVSQSPSNKVTEKGKDVELRCDPISGHTALYWYRQSLGQGLEFLIYFQGNSAPDKSGLPSDRFSAERTGGSVSTLTIQRTQQEDSAVYLCASSLQTGYGYTFGSGTRLTVV.

This chain connects TRBV5-4 to TRBJ1-2; D possibly corresponds to TRBD1 (5 bases). CDR3 size: 15 residues. Trimming pared 6 bases from V and 2 bases from J, leaving 17 bases between. Looked up from germline, CDR1 is SGHNT and CDR2 is YYREEE (reference sequence). The CDR3, as DNA: TGTGCCAGCACCCTCACAATGGGGCAGAACTATGGCTACACCTTC. Its translation: CASTLTMGQNYGYTF.

The CDR3 reads CASSLRADTPYEQYF. The CDR3 nucleotides are TGTGCCAGCAGCTTACGGGCCGATACTCCCTACGAGCAGTACTTC. The rearrangement links TRBV7-2 to TRBJ2-7, with D unresolved. The length of the CDR3 is 15 residues. Germline assignment: CDR1 SGHTA and CDR2 FQGNSA. The V end was cut by 2 bases, the J end by 2 bases, with 13 bases between.

The chain joins TRBV19 to TRBJ2-5; D is unresolved. The CDR3 is 13 amino acids. The germline V and J ends were trimmed by 11 bases and 2 bases, with 15 bases remaining between them. Germline loops: CDR1 LNHDA, CDR2 SQIVND (reference sequence). The CDR3 sequence: CAVGLGRQETQYF. CDR3 DNA: TGTGCCGTAGGGCTTGGCAGGCAAGAGACCCAGTACTTC.

The chain employs TRBV11-3 and TRBJ2-2, with D unclear. The CDR3 consists of 12 residues. Germline V gene sequence: CDR1 SGHNT, CDR2 YENEEA. V was trimmed by 2 bases and J by 6 bases, leaving 4 bases between them. The CDR3 is CASSLLAGELFF. CDR3 nucleotide sequence: TGTGCCAGCAGCTTATTAGCCGGGGAGCTGTTTTTT.

The chain joins TRBV7-2 to TRBJ1-3; D is unresolved. CDR3 length: 15 amino acids. Germline V gives CDR1 SGHTA, CDR2 FQGNSA. The ends were cut back, 5 bases at V and 0 bases at J, with 11 bases in the middle. The CDR3, as DNA: TGTGCCAGCAGCCCCCAGGCCTTCTCTGGAAACACCATATATTTT. Amino acids: CASSPQAFSGNTIYF.

This clone was picked up one time. The V and J genes are TRBV5-8 and TRBJ1-4; 8 bases map to TRBD1. V shed 4 bases and J 6 bases; nucleotides not matched to a gene: 8. The CDR3 covers 15 residues. The germline V gene has CDR1 SGHTS and CDR2 YDEGEE. As DNA, the CDR3 is TGTGCCAGCAGCAGGCGACAGGGGCGGGATGAAAAACTGTTTTTT. The encoded protein is CASSRRQGRDEKLFF.

About this clone itself: Different DNA sequences within this sample yield the same CDR3. The chain combines TRBV4-1 with TRBJ2-7; 8 nucleotides align to TRBD1. Germline assignment: CDR1 MGHRA and CDR2 YSYEKL. V gave up 4 bases and J gave up 5 bases; unmatched junction bases: 10. The CDR3 consists of 15 residues. In nucleotides, the CDR3 is TGCGCCAGCAGCCTCCGTCCGGTGACAGGGGACGAGCAGTACTTC. Amino acid sequence: CASSLRPVTGDEQYF.

The chain links TRBV29-1 to TRBJ1-2; 10 nucleotides line up with TRBD1. J lost 3 bases, V lost 8 bases, and 6 bases had no gene match. Germline V gives CDR1 SQVTM, CDR2 ANQGSEA. The CDR3 has 13 residues. CDR3 in DNA: TGCAGCCTTACCGGGACAGGGGACTATGGCTACACCTTC. It translates to CSLTGTGDYGYTF.

The chain couples TRBV19 to TRBJ2-3; 7 nucleotides match TRBD2. Losses at the gene ends were 5 bases for V and 0 bases for J; bases not matched to a gene: 11. This CDR3 is built from 17 residues. Germline V CDR1 and CDR2: LNHDA, SQIVND (reference sequence). DNA for the CDR3: TGTGCCAGTAGTCCGGGAGGACCGCTTAGTAGCACAGATACGCAGTATTTT. Its translation is CASSPGGPLSSTDTQYF.